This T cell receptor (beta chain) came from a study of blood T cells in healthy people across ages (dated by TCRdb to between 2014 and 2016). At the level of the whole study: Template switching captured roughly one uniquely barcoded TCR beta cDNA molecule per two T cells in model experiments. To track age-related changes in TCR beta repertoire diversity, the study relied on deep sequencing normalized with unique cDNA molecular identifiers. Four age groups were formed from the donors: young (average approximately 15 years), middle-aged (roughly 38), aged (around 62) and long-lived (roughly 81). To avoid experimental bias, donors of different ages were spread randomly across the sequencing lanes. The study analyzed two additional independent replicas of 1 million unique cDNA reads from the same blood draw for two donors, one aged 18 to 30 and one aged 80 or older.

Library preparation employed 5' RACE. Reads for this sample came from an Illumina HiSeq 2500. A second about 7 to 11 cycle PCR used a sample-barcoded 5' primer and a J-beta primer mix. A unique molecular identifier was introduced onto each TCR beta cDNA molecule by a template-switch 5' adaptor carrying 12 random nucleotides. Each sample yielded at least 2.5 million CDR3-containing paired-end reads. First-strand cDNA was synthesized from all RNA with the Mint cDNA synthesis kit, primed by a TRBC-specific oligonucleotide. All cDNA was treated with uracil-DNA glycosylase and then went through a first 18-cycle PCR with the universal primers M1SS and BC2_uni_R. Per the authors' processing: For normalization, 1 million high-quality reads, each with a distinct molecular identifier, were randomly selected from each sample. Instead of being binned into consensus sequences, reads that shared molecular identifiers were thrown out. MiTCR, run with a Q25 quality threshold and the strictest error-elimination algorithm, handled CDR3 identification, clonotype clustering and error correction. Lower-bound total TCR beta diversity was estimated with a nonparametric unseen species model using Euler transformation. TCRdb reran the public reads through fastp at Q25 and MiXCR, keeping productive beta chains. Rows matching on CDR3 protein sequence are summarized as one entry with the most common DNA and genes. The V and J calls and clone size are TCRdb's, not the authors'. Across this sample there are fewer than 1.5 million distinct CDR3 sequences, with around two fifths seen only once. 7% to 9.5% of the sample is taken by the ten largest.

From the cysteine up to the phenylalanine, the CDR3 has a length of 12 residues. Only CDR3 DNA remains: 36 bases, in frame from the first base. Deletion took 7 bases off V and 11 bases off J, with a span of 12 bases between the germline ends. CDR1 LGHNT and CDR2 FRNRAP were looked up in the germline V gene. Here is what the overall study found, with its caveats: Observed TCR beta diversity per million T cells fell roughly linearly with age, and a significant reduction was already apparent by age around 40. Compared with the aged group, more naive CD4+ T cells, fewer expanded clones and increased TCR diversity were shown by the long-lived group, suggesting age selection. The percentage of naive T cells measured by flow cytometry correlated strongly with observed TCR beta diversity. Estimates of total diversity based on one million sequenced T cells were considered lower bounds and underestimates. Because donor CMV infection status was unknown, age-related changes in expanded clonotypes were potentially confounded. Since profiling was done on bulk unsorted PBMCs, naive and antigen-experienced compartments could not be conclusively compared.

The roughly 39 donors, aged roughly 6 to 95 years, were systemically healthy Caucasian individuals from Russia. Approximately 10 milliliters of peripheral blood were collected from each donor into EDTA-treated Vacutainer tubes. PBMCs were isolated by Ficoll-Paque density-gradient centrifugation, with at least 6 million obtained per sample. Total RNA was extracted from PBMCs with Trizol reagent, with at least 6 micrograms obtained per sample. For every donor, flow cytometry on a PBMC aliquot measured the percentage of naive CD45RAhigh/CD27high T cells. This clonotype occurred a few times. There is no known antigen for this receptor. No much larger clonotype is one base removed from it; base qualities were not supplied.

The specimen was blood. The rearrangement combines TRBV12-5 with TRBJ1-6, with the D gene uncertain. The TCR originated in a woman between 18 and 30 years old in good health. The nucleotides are TGTGCTAGTGCCGATAGCGGGGCACCCCTCCACTTT. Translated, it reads CASADSGAPLHF.